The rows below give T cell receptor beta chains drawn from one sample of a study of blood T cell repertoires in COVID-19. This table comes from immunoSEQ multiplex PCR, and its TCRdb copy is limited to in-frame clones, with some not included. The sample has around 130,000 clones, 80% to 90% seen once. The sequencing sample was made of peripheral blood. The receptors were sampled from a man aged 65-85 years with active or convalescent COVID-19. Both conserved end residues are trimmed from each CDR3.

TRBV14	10	ASSQGQAGQY
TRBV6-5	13	ASRRVGEGNYGYT
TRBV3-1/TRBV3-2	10	ASSHGTGGYT
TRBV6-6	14	ASSTRTGGANSPLH
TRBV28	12	ATSPGGAADGYT
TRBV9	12	ASSVAGGHYGYT
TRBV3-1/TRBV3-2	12	ASSQGGLDQPQH
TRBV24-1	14	ATSDSQGVSNYGYT
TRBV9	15	ASSVDQGSASTDTQY
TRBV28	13	ASSLSEGAASKLF
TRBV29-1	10	SAGTGQGEQF
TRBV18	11	ASSTTVNTEAF
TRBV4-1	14	ASSPRTSGSTWEQY